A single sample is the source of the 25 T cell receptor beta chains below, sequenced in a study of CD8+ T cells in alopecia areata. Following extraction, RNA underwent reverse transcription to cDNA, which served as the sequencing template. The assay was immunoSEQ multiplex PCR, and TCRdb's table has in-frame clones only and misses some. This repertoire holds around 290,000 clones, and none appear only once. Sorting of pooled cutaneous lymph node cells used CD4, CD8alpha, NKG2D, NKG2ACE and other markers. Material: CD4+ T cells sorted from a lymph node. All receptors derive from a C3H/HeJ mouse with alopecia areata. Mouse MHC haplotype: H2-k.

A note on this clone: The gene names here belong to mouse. CDR3 region: CASSQARGLNTLYF. The sequenced CDR3 bases are TGTGCCAGCAGCCAAGCCAGGGGGCTAAAC. The rearrangement uses TRBV5 and TRBJ2-4; 8 bases fit TRBD1. With the read ending 4 residues before the CDR3 end, the germline J gene is used to fill in that end. The CDR3 length is 14 residues. CDR1 LGHNA and CDR2 YNLKQL come from the germline V gene (reference sequence).

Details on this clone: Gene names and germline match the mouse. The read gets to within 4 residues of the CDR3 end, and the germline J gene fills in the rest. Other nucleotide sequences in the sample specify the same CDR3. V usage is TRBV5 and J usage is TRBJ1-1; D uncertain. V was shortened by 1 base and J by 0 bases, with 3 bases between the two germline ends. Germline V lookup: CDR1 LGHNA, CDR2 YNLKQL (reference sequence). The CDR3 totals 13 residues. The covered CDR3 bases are TGTGCCAGCAGCCAAGCAGCAAACACA. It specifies CASSQAANT. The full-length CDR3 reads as CASSQAANTEVFF.

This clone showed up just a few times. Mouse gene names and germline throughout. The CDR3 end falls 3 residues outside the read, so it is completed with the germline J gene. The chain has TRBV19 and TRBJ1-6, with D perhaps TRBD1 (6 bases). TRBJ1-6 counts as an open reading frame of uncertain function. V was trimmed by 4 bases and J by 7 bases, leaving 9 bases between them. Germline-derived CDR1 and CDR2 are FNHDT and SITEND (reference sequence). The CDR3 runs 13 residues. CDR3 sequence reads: CASSPGENSPLYF. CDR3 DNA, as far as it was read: TGTGCCAGCAGTCCAGGGGAGAATTCGCCC.

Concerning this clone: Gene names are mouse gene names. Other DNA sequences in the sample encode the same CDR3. The CDR3 sequence: CASSADSANTEVFF. The DNA read from the CDR3 is TGTGCCAGCAGTGCAGACAGTGCAAACACA. The chain combines TRBV13-1 with TRBJ1-1; a possible D gene is TRBD1 (5 bases). The read stops 4 residues short of the end of the CDR3; the missing end is completed from the germline J gene. Trimming took 3 bases from V and 0 from J, leaving 9 bases between them. From germline, CDR1 is NSHNY and CDR2 SYGAGN. The CDR3 sequence is 14 residues long.

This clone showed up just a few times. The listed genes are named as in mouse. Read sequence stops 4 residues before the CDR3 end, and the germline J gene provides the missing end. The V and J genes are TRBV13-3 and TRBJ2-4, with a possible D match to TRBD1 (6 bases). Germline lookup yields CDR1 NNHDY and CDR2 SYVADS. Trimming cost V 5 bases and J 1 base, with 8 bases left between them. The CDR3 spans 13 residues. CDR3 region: CASRTGRQNTLYF. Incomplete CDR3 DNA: TGTGCCAGCAGAACAGGGCGTCAAAAC.

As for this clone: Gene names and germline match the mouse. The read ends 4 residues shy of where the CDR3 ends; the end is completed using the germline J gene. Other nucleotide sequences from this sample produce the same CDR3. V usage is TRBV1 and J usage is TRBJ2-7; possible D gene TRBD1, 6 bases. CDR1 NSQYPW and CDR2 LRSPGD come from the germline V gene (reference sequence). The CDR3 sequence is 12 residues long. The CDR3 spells CTCSRDKYEQYF. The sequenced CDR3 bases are TGCACCTGCAGCCGGGACAAATAT.

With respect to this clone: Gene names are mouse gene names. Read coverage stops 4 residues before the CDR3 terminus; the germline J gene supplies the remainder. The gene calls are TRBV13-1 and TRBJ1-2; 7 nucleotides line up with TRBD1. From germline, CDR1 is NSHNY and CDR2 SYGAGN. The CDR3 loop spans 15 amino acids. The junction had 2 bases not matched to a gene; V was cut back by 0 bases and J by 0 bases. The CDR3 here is CASSDGGGSNSDYTF. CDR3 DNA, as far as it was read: TGTGCCAGCAGTGATGGAGGGGGCTCAAACTCC.

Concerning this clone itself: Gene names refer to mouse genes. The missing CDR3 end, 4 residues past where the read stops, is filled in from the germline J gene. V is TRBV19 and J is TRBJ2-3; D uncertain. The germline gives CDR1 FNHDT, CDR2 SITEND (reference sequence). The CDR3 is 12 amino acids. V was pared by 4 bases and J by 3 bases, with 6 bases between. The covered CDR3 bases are TGTGCCAGCAGTCCCTGGGCAGAA. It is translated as CASSPWAE. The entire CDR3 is CASSPWAETLYF.

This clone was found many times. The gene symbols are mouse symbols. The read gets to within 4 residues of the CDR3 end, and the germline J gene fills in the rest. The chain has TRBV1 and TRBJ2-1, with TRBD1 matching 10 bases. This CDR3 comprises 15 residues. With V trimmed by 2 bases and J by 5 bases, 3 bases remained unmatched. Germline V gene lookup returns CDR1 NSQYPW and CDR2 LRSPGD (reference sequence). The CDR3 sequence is CTCSATGTGDAEQFF. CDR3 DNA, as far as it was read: TGCACCTGCAGTGCAACCGGGACAGGGGATGCT. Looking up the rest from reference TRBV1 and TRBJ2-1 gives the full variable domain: VTLLEQNPRWRLVPRGQAVNLRCILKNSQYPWMSWYQQDLQKQLQWLFTLRSPGDKEVKSLPGADYLATRVTDTELRLQVANMSQGRTLYCTCSATGTGDAEQFFGPGTRLTVL.

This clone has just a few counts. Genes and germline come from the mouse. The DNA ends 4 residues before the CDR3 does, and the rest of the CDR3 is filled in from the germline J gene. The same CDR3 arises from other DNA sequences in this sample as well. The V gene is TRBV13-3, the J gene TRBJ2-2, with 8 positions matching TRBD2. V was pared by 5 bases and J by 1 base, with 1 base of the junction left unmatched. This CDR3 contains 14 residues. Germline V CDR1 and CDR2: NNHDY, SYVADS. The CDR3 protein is CASRLGVNTGQLYF. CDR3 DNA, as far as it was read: TGTGCCAGCAGACTGGGGGTAAACACCGGG.

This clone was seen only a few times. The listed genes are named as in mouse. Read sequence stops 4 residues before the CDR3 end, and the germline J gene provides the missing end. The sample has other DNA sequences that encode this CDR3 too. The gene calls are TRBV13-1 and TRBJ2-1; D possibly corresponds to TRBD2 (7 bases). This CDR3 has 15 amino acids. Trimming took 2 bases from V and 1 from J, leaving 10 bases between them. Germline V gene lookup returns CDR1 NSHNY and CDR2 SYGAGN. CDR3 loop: CASSEEGGNYAEQFF. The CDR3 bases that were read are TGTGCCAGCAGTGAGGAGGGGGGCAACTATGCT.

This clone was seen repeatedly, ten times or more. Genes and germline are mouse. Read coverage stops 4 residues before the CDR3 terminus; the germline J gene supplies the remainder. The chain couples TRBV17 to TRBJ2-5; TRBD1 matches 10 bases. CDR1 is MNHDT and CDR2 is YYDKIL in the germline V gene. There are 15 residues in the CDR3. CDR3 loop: CASSRWGTGEDTQYF. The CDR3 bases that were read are TGTGCTAGCAGTAGATGGGGGACAGGGGAAGAC.

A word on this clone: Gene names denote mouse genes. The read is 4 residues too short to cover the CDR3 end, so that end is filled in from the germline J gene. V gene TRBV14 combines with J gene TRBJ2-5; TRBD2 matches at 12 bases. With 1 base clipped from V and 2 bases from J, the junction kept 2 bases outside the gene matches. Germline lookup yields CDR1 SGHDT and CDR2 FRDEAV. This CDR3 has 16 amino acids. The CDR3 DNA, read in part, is TGTGCCAGCAGTTTCGGGACTGGGGGGCTCCAAGAC. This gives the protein CASSFGTGGLQD. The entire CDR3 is CASSFGTGGLQDTQYF. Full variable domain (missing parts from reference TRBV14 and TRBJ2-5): EAGVTQSPRYAVLQEGQAVSFWCDPISGHDTLYWYQQPRDQGPQLLVYFRDEAVIDNSQLPSDRFSAVRPKGTNSTLKIQSAKQGDTATYLCASSFGTGGLQDTQYFGPGTRLLVL.

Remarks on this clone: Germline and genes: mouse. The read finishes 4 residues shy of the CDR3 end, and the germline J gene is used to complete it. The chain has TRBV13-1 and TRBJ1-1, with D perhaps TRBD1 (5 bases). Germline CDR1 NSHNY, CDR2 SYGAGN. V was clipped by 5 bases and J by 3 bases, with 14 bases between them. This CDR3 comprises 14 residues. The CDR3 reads CASRLSGSDTEVFF. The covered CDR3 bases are TGTGCCAGCAGATTATCAGGGTCGGACACA.

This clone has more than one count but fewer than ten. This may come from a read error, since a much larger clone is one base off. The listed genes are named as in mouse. CDR3 sequence reads: CASSQTDTGQLYF. CDR3 DNA (partial): TGTGCCAGCAGCCAAACAGACACCGGG. V gene TRBV2 combines with J gene TRBJ2-2, with D hard to call. The read stops 4 residues short of the end of the CDR3; the missing end is completed from the germline J gene. CDR1 and CDR2 from the germline V gene are LGHNA and YSYQKL. V gave up 2 bases and J gave up 3 bases, with 4 bases separating them. The CDR3 sequence is 13 residues long. Filled out from reference TRBV2 and TRBJ2-2, the complete variable domain reads DPKIIQKPKYLVAVTGSEKILICEQYLGHNAMYWYRQSAKKPLEFMFSYSYQKLMDNQTASSRFQPQSSKKNHLDLQITALKPDDSATYFCASSQTDTGQLYFGEGSKLTVL.

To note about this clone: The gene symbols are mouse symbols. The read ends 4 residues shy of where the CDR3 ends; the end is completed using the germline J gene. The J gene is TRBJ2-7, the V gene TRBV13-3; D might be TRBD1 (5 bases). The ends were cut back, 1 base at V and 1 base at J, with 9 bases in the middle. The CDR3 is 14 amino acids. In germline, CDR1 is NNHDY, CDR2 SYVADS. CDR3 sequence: CASSDPRESYEQYF. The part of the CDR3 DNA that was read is TGTGCCAGCAGTGATCCCAGGGAGTCCTAT.

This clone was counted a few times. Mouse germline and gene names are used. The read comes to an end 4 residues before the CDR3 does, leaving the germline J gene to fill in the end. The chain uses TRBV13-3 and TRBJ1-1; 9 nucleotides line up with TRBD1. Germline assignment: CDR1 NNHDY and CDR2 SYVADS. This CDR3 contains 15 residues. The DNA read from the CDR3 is TGTGCCAGCAGTGAAGGCACAGGGGGCGCGGCA. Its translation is CASSEGTGGAA. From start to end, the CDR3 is CASSEGTGGAAEVFF.

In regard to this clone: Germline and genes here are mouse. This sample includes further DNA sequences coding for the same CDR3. The covered CDR3 bases are TGTGCCTGGAGTCTGGGGGGGAATTCCTATAATTCGCCC. It specifies CAWSLGGNSYNSP. The entire CDR3 is CAWSLGGNSYNSPLYF. V gene TRBV31 combines with J gene TRBJ1-6; D may be TRBD1 (5 bases). The read gets to within 3 residues of the CDR3 end, and the germline J gene fills in the rest. TRBJ1-6 is assigned to the ORF class and has an uncertain function. The CDR3 consists of 16 residues. V was trimmed by 0 bases and J by 0 bases, leaving 9 bases between them. Germline CDR1 GKSSPN, CDR2 SITVG.

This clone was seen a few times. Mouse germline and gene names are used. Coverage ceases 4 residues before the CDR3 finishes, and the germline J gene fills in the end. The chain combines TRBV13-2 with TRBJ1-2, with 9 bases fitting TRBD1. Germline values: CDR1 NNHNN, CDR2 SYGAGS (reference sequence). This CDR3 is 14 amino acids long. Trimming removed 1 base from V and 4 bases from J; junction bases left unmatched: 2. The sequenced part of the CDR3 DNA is TGTGCCAGCGGTGATATGGGACAGGGCTCC. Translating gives CASGDMGQGS. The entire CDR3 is CASGDMGQGSDYTF.

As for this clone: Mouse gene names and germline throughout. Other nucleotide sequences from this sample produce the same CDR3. This chain's CDR3 is CASSDRLANTGQLYF. The sequenced CDR3 bases are TGTGCCAGCAGTGATCGACTCGCAAACACCGGG. The chain employs TRBV13-1 and TRBJ2-2; unclear D gene. The read falls 4 residues short of the CDR3 end, and the missing part is taken from the germline J gene. The CDR3 contains 15 residues. V was clipped by 1 base and J by 0 bases, with 7 bases between them. From germline, CDR1 is NSHNY and CDR2 SYGAGN.

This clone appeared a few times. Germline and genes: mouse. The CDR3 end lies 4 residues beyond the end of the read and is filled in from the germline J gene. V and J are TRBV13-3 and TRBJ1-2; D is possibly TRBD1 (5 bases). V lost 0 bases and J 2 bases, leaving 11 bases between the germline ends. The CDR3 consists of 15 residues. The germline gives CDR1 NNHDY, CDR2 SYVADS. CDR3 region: CASSDAQGGNSDYTF. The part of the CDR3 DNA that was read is TGTGCCAGCAGTGATGCGCAGGGAGGGAACTCC.

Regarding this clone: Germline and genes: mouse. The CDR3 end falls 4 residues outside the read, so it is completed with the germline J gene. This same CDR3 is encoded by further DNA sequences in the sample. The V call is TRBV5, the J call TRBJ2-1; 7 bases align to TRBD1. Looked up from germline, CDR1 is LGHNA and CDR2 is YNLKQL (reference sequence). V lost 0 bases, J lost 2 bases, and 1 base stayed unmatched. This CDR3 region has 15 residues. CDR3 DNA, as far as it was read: TGTGCCAGCAGCCAAGAGGGGACAGACTATGCT. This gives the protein CASSQEGTDYA. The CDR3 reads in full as CASSQEGTDYAEQFF.

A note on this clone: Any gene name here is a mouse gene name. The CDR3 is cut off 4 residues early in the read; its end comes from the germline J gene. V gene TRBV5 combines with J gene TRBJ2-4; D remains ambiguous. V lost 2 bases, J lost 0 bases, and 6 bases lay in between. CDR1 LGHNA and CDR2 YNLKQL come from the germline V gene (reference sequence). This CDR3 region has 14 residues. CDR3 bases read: TGTGCCAGCAGCCAAACATCTAGTCAAAAC. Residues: CASSQTSSQN. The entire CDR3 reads CASSQTSSQNTLYF.

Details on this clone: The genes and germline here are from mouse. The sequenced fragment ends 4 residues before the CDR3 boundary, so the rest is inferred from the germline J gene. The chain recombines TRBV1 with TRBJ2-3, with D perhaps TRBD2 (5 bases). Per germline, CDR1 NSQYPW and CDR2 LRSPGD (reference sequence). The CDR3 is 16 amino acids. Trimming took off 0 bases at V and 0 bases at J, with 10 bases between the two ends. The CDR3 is CTCSADLLASAETLYF. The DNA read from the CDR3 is TGCACCTGCAGTGCAGATCTACTGGCTAGTGCAGAA. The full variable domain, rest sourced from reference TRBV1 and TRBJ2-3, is VTLLEQNPRWRLVPRGQAVNLRCILKNSQYPWMSWYQQDLQKQLQWLFTLRSPGDKEVKSLPGADYLATRVTDTELRLQVANMSQGRTLYCTCSADLLASAETLYFGSGTRLTVL.

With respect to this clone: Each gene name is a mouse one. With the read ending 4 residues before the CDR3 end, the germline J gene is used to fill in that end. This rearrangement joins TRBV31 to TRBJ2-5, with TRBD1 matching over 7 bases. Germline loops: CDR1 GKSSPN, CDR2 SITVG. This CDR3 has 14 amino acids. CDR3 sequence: CAWSWQGERDTQYF. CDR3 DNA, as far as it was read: TGTGCCTGGAGTTGGCAGGGGGAGAGAGAC.